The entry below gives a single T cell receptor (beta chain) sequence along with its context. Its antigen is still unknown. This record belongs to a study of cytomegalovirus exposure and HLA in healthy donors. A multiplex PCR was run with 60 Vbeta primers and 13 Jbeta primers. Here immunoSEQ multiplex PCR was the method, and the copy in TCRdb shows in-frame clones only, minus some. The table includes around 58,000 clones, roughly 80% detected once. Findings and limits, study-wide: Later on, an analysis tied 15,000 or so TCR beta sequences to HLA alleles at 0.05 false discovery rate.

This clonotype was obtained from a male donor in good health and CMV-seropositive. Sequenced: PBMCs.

CDR3 in amino acids: CATSRDIDSSYNSPLHF. The DNA for the CDR3 is TGTGCCACCAGCAGAGACATTGACAGCTCCTATAATTCACCCCTCCACTTT. This chain joins TRBV15 and TRBJ1-6; weak D call: TRBD1 (5 bases). The CDR3 extends over 17 amino acids. Trimming left V 0 bases short and J 0 bases short, with 9 bases between. Germline assignment: CDR1 LNHNV and CDR2 YYDKDF (reference sequence).